This is a list of T cell receptor beta chains from one sample in a study of control samples from healthy donors and cancer patients. TCRdb's table, derived via immunoSEQ multiplex PCR, lists solely in-frame clones and lacks some. Seen here are about 170,000 clones, 80% to 95% observed once, and the top ten hold roughly 3.9%. What was sequenced was blood. Receptor source: an older woman in good health. Both conserved end residues are part of each CDR3. Fields, in order: V gene, CDR3 length, D gene, J gene, clone size, CDR3 protein, CDR3 DNA. The D gene is left open where the match is weak. Where a row states a size, it is once, few, many or the class of an expanded clone; other rows omit it.

TRBV30	15	TRBD1	TRBJ2-7	.	CAWSTKQGAGYEQYF	TGTGCCTGGAGTACCAAACAGGGGGCAGGCTACGAGCAGTACTTC
TRBV5-6	15	TRBD1	TRBJ1-2	.	CASSTTGPQTYGYTF	TGTGCCAGCAGCACGACAGGGCCCCAAACCTATGGCTACACCTTC
TRBV10-3	14	.	TRBJ1-6	.	CAISESWGLSPLHF	TGTGCCATCAGTGAGTCGTGGGGGCTTTCACCCCTCCACTTT
TRBV7-2	17	.	TRBJ2-1	.	CASSDGGRDTTYNEQFF	TGTGCCAGCAGCGACGGGGGCCGGGACACGACCTACAATGAGCAGTTCTTC
TRBV6-5	15	TRBD1	TRBJ1-4	.	CASTEGQGAVEKLFF	TGTGCCAGCACCGAGGGACAGGGGGCGGTTGAAAAACTGTTTTTT
TRBV15	14	TRBD1	TRBJ2-7	.	CATSIPGQGYEQYF	TGTGCCACCAGCATTCCGGGACAGGGATACGAGCAGTACTTC
TRBV7-9	13	.	TRBJ2-3	.	CASRVPSTDTQYF	TGTGCCAGCAGGGTACCTAGCACAGATACGCAGTATTTT
TRBV5-5	16	TRBD1	TRBJ1-6	.	CASSEYSGGNNSPLHF	TGTGCCAGCAGCGAGTACTCAGGGGGAAATAATTCACCCCTCCACTTT
TRBV15	15	.	TRBJ1-3	.	CATSRMTVSGNTIYF	TGTGCCACCAGCAGAATGACAGTCTCTGGAAACACCATATATTTT
TRBV6-6	14	.	TRBJ1-5	.	CASSPTGFNQPQHF	TGTGCCAGCAGCCCAACAGGGTTCAATCAGCCCCAGCATTTT
TRBV6-2/TRBV6-3	14	.	TRBJ1-5	.	CASSLGVSNQPQHF	TGTGCCAGCAGTTTGGGAGTCTCCAATCAGCCCCAGCATTTT
TRBV27	16	TRBD1	TRBJ1-6	.	CASKLRGTDLNSPLHF	TGTGCCAGCAAACTTAGGGGGACAGATCTAAATTCACCCCTCCACTTT
TRBV7-2	14	TRBD1	TRBJ2-7	.	CASSLAQGLDEQYF	TGTGCCAGCAGCTTAGCACAGGGGTTGGACGAGCAGTACTTC
TRBV11-3	14	.	TRBJ2-2	.	CASSLEGDTGELFF	TGTGCCAGCAGCTTAGAGGGGGACACCGGGGAGCTGTTTTTT
TRBV6-4	13	TRBD2	TRBJ2-3	once	CATGTSGADTQYF	TGTGCCACCGGGACTAGCGGTGCCGATACGCAGTATTTT
TRBV7-2	14	TRBD1	TRBJ1-4	.	CASSLVQGGEKLFF	TGTGCCAGCAGCTTAGTACAGGGGGGGGAAAAACTGTTTTTT
TRBV7-9	13	.	TRBJ2-7	.	CASSPGGAYEQYF	TGTGCCAGCAGCCCCGGCGGGGCCTACGAGCAGTACTTC
TRBV28	16	.	TRBJ1-5	.	CASSFEGRGSNQPQHF	TGTGCCAGCAGTTTTGAGGGGCGAGGCAGCAATCAGCCCCAGCATTTT